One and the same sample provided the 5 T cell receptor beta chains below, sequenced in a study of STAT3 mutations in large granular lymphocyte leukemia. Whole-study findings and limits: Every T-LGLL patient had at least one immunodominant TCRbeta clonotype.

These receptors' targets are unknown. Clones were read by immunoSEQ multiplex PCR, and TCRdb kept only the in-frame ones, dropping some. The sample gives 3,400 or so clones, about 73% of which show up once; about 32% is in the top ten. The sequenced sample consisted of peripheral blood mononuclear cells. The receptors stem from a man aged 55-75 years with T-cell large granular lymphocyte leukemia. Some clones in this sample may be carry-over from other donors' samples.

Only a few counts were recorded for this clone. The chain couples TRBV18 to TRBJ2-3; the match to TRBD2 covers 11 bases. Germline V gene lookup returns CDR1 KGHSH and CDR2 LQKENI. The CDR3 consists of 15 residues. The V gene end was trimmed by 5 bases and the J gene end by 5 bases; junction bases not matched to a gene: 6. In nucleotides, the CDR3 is TGTGCCAGCTCAACCGTTAGCGGGAGGGAAGATACGCAGTATTTT. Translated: CASSTVSGREDTQYF.

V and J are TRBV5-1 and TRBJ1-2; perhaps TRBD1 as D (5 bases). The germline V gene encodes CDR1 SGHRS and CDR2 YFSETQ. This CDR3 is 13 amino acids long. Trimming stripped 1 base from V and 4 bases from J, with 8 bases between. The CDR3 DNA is TGCGCCAGCAGCTTGAGCCAGGGCTATGGCTACACCTTC. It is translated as CASSLSQGYGYTF.

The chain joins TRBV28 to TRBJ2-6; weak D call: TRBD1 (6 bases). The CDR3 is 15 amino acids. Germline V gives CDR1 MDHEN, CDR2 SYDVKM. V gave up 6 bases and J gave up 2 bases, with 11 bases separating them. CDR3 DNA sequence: TGTGCCAGCAGCCCTACAGGGACTGGGGCCAACGTCCTGACTTTC. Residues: CASSPTGTGANVLTF.

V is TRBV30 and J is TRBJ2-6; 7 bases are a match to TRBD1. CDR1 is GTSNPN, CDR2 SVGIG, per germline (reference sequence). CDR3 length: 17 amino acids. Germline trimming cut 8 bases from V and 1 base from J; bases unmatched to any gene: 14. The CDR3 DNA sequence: TGTGCCCGAATGGACAGGTCAAGACCTTCTGGGGCCAACGTCCTGACTTTC. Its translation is CARMDRSRPSGANVLTF.

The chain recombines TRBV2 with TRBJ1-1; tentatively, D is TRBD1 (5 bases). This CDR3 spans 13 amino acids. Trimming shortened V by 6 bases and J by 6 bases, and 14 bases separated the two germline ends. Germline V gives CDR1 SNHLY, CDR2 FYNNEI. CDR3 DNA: TGTGCCAGCAGCCAGGGTCCGGCGGCTGAAGCTTTCTTT. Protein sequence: CASSQGPAAEAFF.